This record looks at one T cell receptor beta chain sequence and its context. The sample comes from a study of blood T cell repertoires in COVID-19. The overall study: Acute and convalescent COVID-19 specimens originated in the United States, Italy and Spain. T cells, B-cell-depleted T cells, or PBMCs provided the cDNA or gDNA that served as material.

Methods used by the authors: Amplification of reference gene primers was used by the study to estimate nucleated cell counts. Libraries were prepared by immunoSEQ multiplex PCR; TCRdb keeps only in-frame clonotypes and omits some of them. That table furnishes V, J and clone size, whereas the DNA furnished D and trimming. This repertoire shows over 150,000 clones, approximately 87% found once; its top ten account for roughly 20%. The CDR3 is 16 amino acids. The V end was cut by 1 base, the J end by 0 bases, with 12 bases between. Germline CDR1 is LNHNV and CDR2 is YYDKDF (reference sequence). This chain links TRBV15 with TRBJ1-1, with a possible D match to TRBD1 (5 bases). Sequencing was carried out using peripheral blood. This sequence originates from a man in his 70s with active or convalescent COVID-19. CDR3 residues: CATSRAPGTVNTEAFF. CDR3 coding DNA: TGTGCCACCAGCAGAGCTCCCGGGACTGTGAACACTGAAGCTTTCTTT.